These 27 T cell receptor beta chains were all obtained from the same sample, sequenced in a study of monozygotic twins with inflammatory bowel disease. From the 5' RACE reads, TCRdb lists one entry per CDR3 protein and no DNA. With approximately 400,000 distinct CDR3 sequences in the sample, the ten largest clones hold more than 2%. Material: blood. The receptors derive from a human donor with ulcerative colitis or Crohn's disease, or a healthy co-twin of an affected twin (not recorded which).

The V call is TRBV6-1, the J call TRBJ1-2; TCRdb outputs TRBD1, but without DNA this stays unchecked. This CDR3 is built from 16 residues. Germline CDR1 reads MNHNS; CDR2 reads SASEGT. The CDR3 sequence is CASSLQGRSFNYGYTF.

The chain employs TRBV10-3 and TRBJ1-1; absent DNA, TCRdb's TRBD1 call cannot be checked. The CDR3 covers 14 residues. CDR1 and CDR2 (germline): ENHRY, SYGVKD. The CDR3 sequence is CAISEGTGVTEAFF.

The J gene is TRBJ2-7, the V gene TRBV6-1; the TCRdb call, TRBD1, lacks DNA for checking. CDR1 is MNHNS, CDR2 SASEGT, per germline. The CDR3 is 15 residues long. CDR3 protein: CASISPGGGKYEQYF.

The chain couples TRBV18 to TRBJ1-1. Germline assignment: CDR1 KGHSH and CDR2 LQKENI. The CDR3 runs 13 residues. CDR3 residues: CASSPQGSTEAFF.

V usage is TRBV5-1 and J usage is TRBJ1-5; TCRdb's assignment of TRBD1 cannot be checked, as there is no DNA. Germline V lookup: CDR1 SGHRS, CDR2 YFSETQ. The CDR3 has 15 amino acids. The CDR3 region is CASSPGEYSNQPQHF.

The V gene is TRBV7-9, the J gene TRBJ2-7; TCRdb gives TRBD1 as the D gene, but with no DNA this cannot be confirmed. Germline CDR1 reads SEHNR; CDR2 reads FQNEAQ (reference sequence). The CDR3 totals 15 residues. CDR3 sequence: CASSRQDTFTYEQYF. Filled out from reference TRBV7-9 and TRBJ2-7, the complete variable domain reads DTGVSQNPRHKITKRGQNVTFRCDPISEHNRLYWYRQTLGQGPEFLTYFQNEAQLEKSRLLSDRFSAERPKGSFSTLEIQRTEQGDSAMYLCASSRQDTFTYEQYFGPGTRLTVT.

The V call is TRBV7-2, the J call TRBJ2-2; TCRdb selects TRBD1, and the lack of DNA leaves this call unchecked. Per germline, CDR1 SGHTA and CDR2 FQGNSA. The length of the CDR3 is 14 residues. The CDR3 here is CASIRGGSTGELFF.

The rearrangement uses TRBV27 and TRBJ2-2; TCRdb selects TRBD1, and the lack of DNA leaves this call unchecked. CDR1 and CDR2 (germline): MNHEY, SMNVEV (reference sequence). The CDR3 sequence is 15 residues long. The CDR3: CASRRDRGGGGELFF.

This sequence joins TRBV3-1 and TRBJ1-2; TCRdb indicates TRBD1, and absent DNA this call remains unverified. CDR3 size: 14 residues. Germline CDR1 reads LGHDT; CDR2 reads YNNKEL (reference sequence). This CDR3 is CASSQRTGVDGYTF.

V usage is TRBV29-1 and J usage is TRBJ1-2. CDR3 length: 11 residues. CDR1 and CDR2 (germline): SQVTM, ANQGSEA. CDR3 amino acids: CSVPSGGGYTF.

CDR3 in amino acids: CASSPGPQETQYF. The rearrangement joins TRBV4-1 to TRBJ2-5; checking the TCRdb D call of TRBD1 is not possible without DNA. Germline V lookup: CDR1 MGHRA, CDR2 YSYEKL. This CDR3 is built from 13 residues.

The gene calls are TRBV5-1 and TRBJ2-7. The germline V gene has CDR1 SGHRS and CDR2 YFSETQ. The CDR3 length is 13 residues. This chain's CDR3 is CASSLTGTLEQYF.

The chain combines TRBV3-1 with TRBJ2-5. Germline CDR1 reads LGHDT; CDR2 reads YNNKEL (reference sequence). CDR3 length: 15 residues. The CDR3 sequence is CASSQETLYQETQYF.

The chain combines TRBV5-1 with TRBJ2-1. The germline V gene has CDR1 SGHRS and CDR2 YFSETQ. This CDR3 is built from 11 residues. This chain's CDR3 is CASSSDRGQFF.

Here the CDR3 reads CSVVPNTEAFF. This sequence joins TRBV29-1 and TRBJ1-1. Germline V gene data show CDR1 as SQVTM and CDR2 as ANQGSEA. The CDR3 extends over 11 amino acids.

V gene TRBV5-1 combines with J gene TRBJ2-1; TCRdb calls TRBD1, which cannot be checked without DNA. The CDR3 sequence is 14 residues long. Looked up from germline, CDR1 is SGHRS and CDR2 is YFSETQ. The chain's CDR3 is CTSSQGQTYNEQFF.

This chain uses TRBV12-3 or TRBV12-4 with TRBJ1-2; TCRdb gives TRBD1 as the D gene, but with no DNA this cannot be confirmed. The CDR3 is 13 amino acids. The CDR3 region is CASTLDRVGGYTF.

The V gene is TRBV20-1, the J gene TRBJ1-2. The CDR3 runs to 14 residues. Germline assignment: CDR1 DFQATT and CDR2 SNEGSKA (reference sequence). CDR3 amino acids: CSAPSPYSTYGYTF.

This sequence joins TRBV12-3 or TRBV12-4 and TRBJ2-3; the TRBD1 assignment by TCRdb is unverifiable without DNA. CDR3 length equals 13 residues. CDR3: CASSLTGQDTQYF.

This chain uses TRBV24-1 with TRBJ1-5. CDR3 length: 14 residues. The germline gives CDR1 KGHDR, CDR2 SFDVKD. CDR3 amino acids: CATSARGGNQPQHF.

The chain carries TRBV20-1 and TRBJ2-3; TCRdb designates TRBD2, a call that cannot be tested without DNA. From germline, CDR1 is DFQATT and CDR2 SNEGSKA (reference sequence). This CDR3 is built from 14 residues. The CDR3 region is CSAPSGRATDTQYF.

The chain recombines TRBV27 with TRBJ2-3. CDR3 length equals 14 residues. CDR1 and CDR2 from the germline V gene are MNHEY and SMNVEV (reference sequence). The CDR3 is CASSLMEDTDTQYF.

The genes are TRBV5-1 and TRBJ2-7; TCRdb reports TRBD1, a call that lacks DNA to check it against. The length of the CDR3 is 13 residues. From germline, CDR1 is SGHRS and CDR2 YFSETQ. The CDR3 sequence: CASSLIGGDEQYF.

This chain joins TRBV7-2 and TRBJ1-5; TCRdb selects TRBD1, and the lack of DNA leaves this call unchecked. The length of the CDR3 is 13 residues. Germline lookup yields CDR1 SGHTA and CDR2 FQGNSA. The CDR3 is CASSLGRMQPQHF.

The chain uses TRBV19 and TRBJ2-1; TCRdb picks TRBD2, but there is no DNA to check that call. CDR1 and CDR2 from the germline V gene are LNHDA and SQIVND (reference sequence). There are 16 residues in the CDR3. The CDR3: CASLPGGGAGHNEQFF.

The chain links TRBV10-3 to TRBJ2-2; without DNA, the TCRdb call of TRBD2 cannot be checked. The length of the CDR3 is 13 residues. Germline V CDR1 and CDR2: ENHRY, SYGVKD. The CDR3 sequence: CAILAANTGELFF.

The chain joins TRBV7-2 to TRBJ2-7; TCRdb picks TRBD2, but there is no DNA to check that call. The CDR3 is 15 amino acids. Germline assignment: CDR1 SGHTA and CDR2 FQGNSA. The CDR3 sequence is CASSPEDQRAGEQYF.